The rows below give T cell receptor beta chains drawn from one sample of a study of early T cells in non-severe SARS-CoV-2 infection. TCRdb re-called the 5' RACE reads with MiXCR, one entry per CDR3 protein. The sample lists about 50,000 distinct CDR3 sequences; approximately 5.9% were seen once. Sample: whole blood, taken at baseline. The receptors were sampled from an adult who was a healthcare worker with PCR-confirmed SARS-CoV-2 infection or an uninfected control (not recorded which). Both conserved end residues are part of each CDR3. Each record gives: J gene, CDR3 length, clone size, V gene, D gene, CDR3 protein, CDR3 DNA. A D gene is named only where the DNA matches it firmly. Clone size, where shown, is once, few, many, or a class for clones that have expanded.

j_gene: TRBJ2-5
len: 15
abundance: few
v_gene: TRBV5-1
d_gene: -
CDR3aa: CASSSYVRYQETQYF
CDR3nt: TGCGCCAGCAGCTCCTACGTACGGTACCAAGAGACCCAGTACTTC

j_gene: TRBJ1-1
len: 17
abundance: -
v_gene: TRBV6-5
d_gene: -
CDR3aa: CASSYTPMGGGGTEAFF
CDR3nt: TGTGCCAGCAGTTACACTCCAATGGGAGGAGGAGGCACTGAAGCTTTCTTT

j_gene: TRBJ2-5
len: 15
abundance: few
v_gene: TRBV10-1
d_gene: -
CDR3aa: CASSEASGRSATQYF
CDR3nt: TGCGCCAGCAGTGAGGCTAGTGGGCGATCGGCGACCCAGTACTTC

j_gene: TRBJ1-1
len: 15
abundance: -
v_gene: TRBV6-5
d_gene: -
CDR3aa: CASSYGWSSNTEAFF
CDR3nt: TGTGCCAGCAGTTACGGTTGGTCTTCGAACACTGAAGCTTTCTTT

j_gene: TRBJ2-5
len: 15
abundance: few
v_gene: TRBV7-2
d_gene: TRBD1
CDR3aa: CASSVTGTGEETQYF
CDR3nt: TGTGCCAGCAGCGTAACCGGGACAGGGGAAGAGACCCAGTACTTC

j_gene: TRBJ2-7
len: 14
abundance: many
v_gene: TRBV29-1
d_gene: TRBD2
CDR3aa: CSYLTSGSFNEQYF
CDR3nt: TGCAGTTATTTGACTAGCGGGAGTTTTAACGAGCAGTACTTC

j_gene: TRBJ2-1
len: 17
abundance: -
v_gene: TRBV7-9
d_gene: TRBD1
CDR3aa: CASSSTQGDSRYNEQFF
CDR3nt: TGTGCCAGCAGCTCCACTCAGGGGGATAGCCGCTACAATGAGCAGTTCTTC

j_gene: TRBJ2-7
len: 15
abundance: many
v_gene: TRBV20-1
d_gene: TRBD2
CDR3aa: CSAISRTSGSYEQYF
CDR3nt: TGCAGTGCTATCTCGAGGACTAGCGGTTCCTACGAGCAGTACTTC

j_gene: TRBJ2-3
len: 14
abundance: many
v_gene: TRBV28
d_gene: -
CDR3aa: CASRVQKRTDTQYF
CDR3nt: TGTGCCAGCAGAGTTCAGAAAAGGACAGATACGCAGTATTTT

j_gene: TRBJ2-3
len: 17
abundance: many
v_gene: TRBV27
d_gene: TRBD2
CDR3aa: CASSLSRLAGTTDTQYF
CDR3nt: TGTGCCAGCAGTTTATCGAGACTAGCGGGTACCACAGATACGCAGTATTTT

j_gene: TRBJ2-5
len: 11
abundance: many
v_gene: TRBV2
d_gene: -
CDR3aa: CASTSSETQYF
CDR3nt: TGTGCCAGCACTAGTAGTGAGACCCAGTACTTC

j_gene: TRBJ2-2
len: 16
abundance: few
v_gene: TRBV7-2
d_gene: -
CDR3aa: CASSPSGTVNTGELFF
CDR3nt: TGTGCCAGCAGCCCGAGCGGGACAGTTAACACCGGGGAGCTGTTTTTT

j_gene: TRBJ2-7
len: 14
abundance: few
v_gene: TRBV7-9
d_gene: TRBD2
CDR3aa: CASSHKRERYEQYF
CDR3nt: TGTGCCAGCAGCCATAAGCGGGAGAGGTACGAGCAGTACTTC

j_gene: TRBJ2-2
len: 16
abundance: -
v_gene: TRBV6-5
d_gene: -
CDR3aa: CASSYPKGGAGGELFF
CDR3nt: TGTGCCAGCAGTTACCCGAAGGGGGGCGCGGGCGGGGAGCTGTTTTTT

j_gene: TRBJ2-1
len: 15
abundance: many
v_gene: TRBV4-1
d_gene: -
CDR3aa: CASSQERGWDNEQFF
CDR3nt: TGCGCCAGCAGCCAAGAAAGGGGTTGGGACAATGAGCAGTTCTTC

j_gene: TRBJ1-2
len: 14
abundance: many
v_gene: TRBV11-2
d_gene: -
CDR3aa: CASSRDDINYGYTF
CDR3nt: TGTGCCAGCAGCCGGGACGATATAAACTATGGCTACACCTTC

j_gene: TRBJ1-5
len: 17
abundance: many
v_gene: TRBV20-1
d_gene: TRBD1
CDR3aa: CSARGTGGANSNQPQHF
CDR3nt: TGCAGTGCTAGAGGGACAGGGGGCGCGAATAGCAATCAGCCCCAGCATTTT

j_gene: TRBJ1-6
len: 15
abundance: many
v_gene: TRBV28
d_gene: -
CDR3aa: CASSFPGQPYSPLHF
CDR3nt: TGTGCCAGCAGTTTCCCAGGACAACCTTATTCACCCCTCCACTTT

j_gene: TRBJ2-7
len: 14
abundance: many
v_gene: TRBV5-1
d_gene: TRBD1
CDR3aa: CASSLRDRSYEQYF
CDR3nt: TGCGCCAGCAGCTTAAGGGACAGAAGCTACGAGCAGTACTTC

j_gene: TRBJ2-1
len: 16
abundance: many
v_gene: TRBV21-1
d_gene: -
CDR3aa: CASSSAGSGDYNEQFF
CDR3nt: TGTGCCAGCAGCTCCGCGGGTAGCGGGGACTACAATGAGCAGTTCTTC

j_gene: TRBJ2-7
len: 14
abundance: many
v_gene: TRBV6-6
d_gene: -
CDR3aa: CASSYPERSYEQYF
CDR3nt: TGTGCCAGCAGTTATCCCGAGAGGTCCTACGAGCAGTACTTC

j_gene: TRBJ1-2
len: 12
abundance: many
v_gene: TRBV30
d_gene: -
CDR3aa: CAWSRGQYGYTF
CDR3nt: TGTGCCTGGAGTCGGGGCCAGTATGGCTACACCTTC

j_gene: TRBJ1-5
len: 17
abundance: many
v_gene: TRBV19
d_gene: -
CDR3aa: CASTSTDRFRSNQPQHF
CDR3nt: TGTGCCAGTACCTCCACCGACAGGTTTCGGAGCAATCAGCCCCAGCATTTT

j_gene: TRBJ1-2
len: 15
abundance: few
v_gene: TRBV28
d_gene: -
CDR3aa: CASSPSPGIGYGYTF
CDR3nt: TGTGCCAGCAGTCCCTCCCCGGGAATCGGTTATGGCTACACCTTC

j_gene: TRBJ1-2
len: 13
abundance: many
v_gene: TRBV10-2
d_gene: -
CDR3aa: CASSGRQGNGYTF
CDR3nt: TGCGCCAGCTCAGGGAGGCAAGGGAATGGCTACACCTTC

j_gene: TRBJ1-5
len: 13
abundance: many
v_gene: TRBV19
d_gene: -
CDR3aa: CASSVQGGQPQHF
CDR3nt: TGTGCCAGTAGTGTACAGGGCGGGCAGCCCCAGCATTTT

j_gene: TRBJ2-2
len: 15
abundance: many
v_gene: TRBV6-1
d_gene: -
CDR3aa: CASSEARANTGELFF
CDR3nt: TGTGCCAGCAGTGAAGCCAGGGCGAACACCGGGGAGCTGTTTTTT

j_gene: TRBJ1-6
len: 17
abundance: many
v_gene: TRBV7-6
d_gene: TRBD1
CDR3aa: CASSPLGPTGGRSPLHF
CDR3nt: TGTGCCAGCAGCCCCCTGGGGCCCACAGGGGGCAGGTCACCCCTCCACTTT

j_gene: TRBJ2-2
len: 14
abundance: many
v_gene: TRBV6-4
d_gene: TRBD2
CDR3aa: CASSASGSTGELFF
CDR3nt: TGTGCCAGCAGTGCTAGCGGGAGCACCGGGGAGCTGTTTTTT

j_gene: TRBJ1-4
len: 14
abundance: many
v_gene: TRBV19
d_gene: -
CDR3aa: CASSISWTEEKLFF
CDR3nt: TGTGCCAGTAGTATCTCCTGGACCGAGGAAAAACTGTTTTTT

j_gene: TRBJ2-1
len: 13
abundance: many
v_gene: TRBV12-3/TRBV12-4
d_gene: -
CDR3aa: CASRPTGTREQFF
CDR3nt: TGTGCCAGCAGGCCCACCGGGACGCGAGAGCAGTTCTTC

j_gene: TRBJ2-7
len: 13
abundance: few
v_gene: TRBV2
d_gene: -
CDR3aa: CASSATRSYEQYF
CDR3nt: TGTGCCAGCAGCGCCACGAGGAGCTACGAGCAGTACTTC

j_gene: TRBJ2-1
len: 15
abundance: many
v_gene: TRBV20-1
d_gene: TRBD2
CDR3aa: CSARSPSGGSNEQFF
CDR3nt: TGCAGTGCTAGAAGCCCCAGCGGGGGTAGCAATGAGCAGTTCTTC

j_gene: TRBJ1-1
len: 17
abundance: -
v_gene: TRBV9
d_gene: TRBD1
CDR3aa: CASSISGGAQGNTEAFF
CDR3nt: TGTGCCAGCAGCATTTCAGGGGGCGCTCAGGGAAACACTGAAGCTTTCTTT

j_gene: TRBJ1-3
len: 14
abundance: many
v_gene: TRBV12-3/TRBV12-4
d_gene: -
CDR3aa: CASSPLQEGNTIYF
CDR3nt: TGTGCCAGCAGTCCTCTTCAGGAGGGAAACACCATATATTTT

j_gene: TRBJ2-6
len: 17
abundance: many
v_gene: TRBV6-1
d_gene: TRBD1
CDR3aa: CASSGQTGWSGANVLTF
CDR3nt: TGTGCCAGCAGTGGACAGACAGGGTGGTCTGGGGCCAACGTCCTGACTTTC

j_gene: TRBJ1-5
len: 14
abundance: many
v_gene: TRBV29-1
d_gene: -
CDR3aa: CSVEVGGTDQPQHF
CDR3nt: TGCAGCGTTGAAGTAGGGGGTACTGATCAGCCCCAGCATTTT

j_gene: TRBJ2-3
len: 12
abundance: -
v_gene: TRBV29-1
d_gene: TRBD1
CDR3aa: CSARQGPDTQYF
CDR3nt: TGCAGCGCGAGACAGGGTCCAGATACGCAGTATTTT

j_gene: TRBJ2-7
len: 16
abundance: many
v_gene: TRBV15
d_gene: TRBD2
CDR3aa: CATSRGIAGGVYEQYF
CDR3nt: TGTGCCACCAGCAGAGGAATAGCGGGAGGGGTCTACGAGCAGTACTTC

j_gene: TRBJ1-4
len: 15
abundance: many
v_gene: TRBV7-8
d_gene: -
CDR3aa: CASSPLGGINEKLFF
CDR3nt: TGTGCCAGCAGCCCTCTCGGGGGAATTAATGAAAAACTGTTTTTT

j_gene: TRBJ2-1
len: 13
abundance: many
v_gene: TRBV15
d_gene: TRBD2
CDR3aa: CATSRTIAGDLFF
CDR3nt: TGTGCCACCAGCCGGACTATAGCGGGAGATCTGTTCTTC

j_gene: TRBJ2-3
len: 15
abundance: few
v_gene: TRBV7-3
d_gene: TRBD2
CDR3aa: CASSPSGSWADTQYF
CDR3nt: TGTGCCAGCAGCCCCAGCGGGAGTTGGGCAGATACGCAGTATTTT

j_gene: TRBJ2-1
len: 18
abundance: many
v_gene: TRBV11-2
d_gene: -
CDR3aa: CASSLDSRSGPIYNEQFF
CDR3nt: TGTGCCAGCAGCTTAGATAGTCGTTCGGGACCTATCTACAATGAGCAGTTCTTC

j_gene: TRBJ1-1
len: 14
abundance: few
v_gene: TRBV28
d_gene: -
CDR3aa: CASSYRVTHTEAFF
CDR3nt: TGTGCCAGCAGTTACAGGGTCACGCACACTGAAGCTTTCTTT

j_gene: TRBJ2-1
len: 16
abundance: many
v_gene: TRBV4-2
d_gene: TRBD2
CDR3aa: CASSQEGTSGRNEQFF
CDR3nt: TGTGCCAGCAGCCAAGAGGGGACTAGCGGGAGGAATGAGCAGTTCTTC

j_gene: TRBJ2-7
len: 15
abundance: many
v_gene: TRBV5-1
d_gene: TRBD1
CDR3aa: CASSPRTGAAYEQYF
CDR3nt: TGCGCCAGCAGCCCGCGGACAGGGGCGGCCTACGAGCAGTACTTC

j_gene: TRBJ2-3
len: 13
abundance: -
v_gene: TRBV30
d_gene: -
CDR3aa: CAWSVPRFDTQYF
CDR3nt: TGTGCCTGGAGTGTCCCCAGATTTGACACGCAGTATTTT

j_gene: TRBJ2-3
len: 18
abundance: -
v_gene: TRBV27
d_gene: TRBD2
CDR3aa: CASSFKTSGRTSTDTQYF
CDR3nt: TGTGCCAGCAGTTTCAAAACCAGCGGGAGGACTAGCACAGATACGCAGTATTTT

j_gene: TRBJ2-7
len: 15
abundance: -
v_gene: TRBV3-1
d_gene: TRBD1
CDR3aa: CASSPTRGPNYEQYF
CDR3nt: TGTGCCAGCAGCCCCACCAGGGGGCCGAATTACGAGCAGTACTTC

j_gene: TRBJ2-3
len: 18
abundance: many
v_gene: TRBV5-1
d_gene: TRBD2
CDR3aa: CASSLVGTSASPTDTQYF
CDR3nt: TGCGCCAGCAGCTTGGTGGGGACTAGCGCCAGCCCCACAGATACGCAGTATTTT

j_gene: TRBJ2-7
len: 15
abundance: many
v_gene: TRBV18
d_gene: TRBD2
CDR3aa: CASSTVAGGDYEQYF
CDR3nt: TGTGCCAGCTCAACTGTCGCGGGAGGGGACTACGAGCAGTACTTC